Here is one TCR beta chain with its context. What it recognizes is unknown. The data derive from a study of T cell responses to AZD1222 COVID-19 vaccine. The overall study: It was second doses at about 4 or about 12 weeks that were pooled.

In germline, CDR1 is SGHAT, CDR2 FQDESV (reference sequence). The CDR3 runs 15 residues. V lost 0 bases, J lost 6 bases, and 5 bases stayed unmatched. Method: immunoSEQ multiplex PCR; TCRdb's copy keeps in-frame clones and lacks some. Of roughly 120,000 clones in the sample, about nine tenths were seen once. Overall study findings and caveats: At baseline, seropositivity was found in only 6 or 7 AZD1222 recipients.

The clonotype comes from an adult in good health. Sequencing was performed on peripheral blood, taken on day 0 of AZD1222 vaccination. The chain employs TRBV11-1 and TRBJ2-7; TRBD2 agrees at 10 bases. This chain's CDR3 is CASSLATSGAVEQYF. In DNA, the CDR3 is TGTGCCAGCAGCTTAGCAACTAGCGGGGCCGTCGAGCAGTACTTC.